What follows describes a single T cell receptor beta chain. This entry is derived from a study of blood T cell repertoires in COVID-19. Assay used: immunoSEQ multiplex PCR; TCRdb lists only in-frame clones, some missing. The sample carries approximately 270,000 clones, 65% to 85% recorded once. This TCR derives from a person aged 70 to 80 with COVID-19, enrolled during active disease. Specimen: peripheral blood.

The CDR3 region has the DNA TGTGCCAGCAGCGTAGACACTGAGCAGTTCTTC. This translates into CASSVDTEQFF. The V call is TRBV9, the J call TRBJ2-1, with D hard to call. From germline, CDR1 is SGDLS and CDR2 YYNGEE. Trimming cost V 0 bases and J 9 bases, with 4 bases left between them. The CDR3 length is 11 residues.